The 2 T cell receptor beta chains below come from one sample, sequenced in a study of blood T cell repertoires in COVID-19. Sequencing was performed with immunoSEQ multiplex PCR; in TCRdb, only in-frame clones are kept and a portion is missing. The sample lists 70,000 to 85,000 clones; around 90% were seen once. The source material was peripheral blood. These receptors came from a woman aged 45-65 years with active or convalescent COVID-19.

The chain has TRBV7-2 and TRBJ2-1; D might be TRBD1 (5 bases). This CDR3 is 12 amino acids long. Germline loops: CDR1 SGHTA, CDR2 FQGNSA. Trimming removed 6 bases at V and 6 bases at J, with 9 bases between. This chain's CDR3 is CASSFQGNEQFF. CDR3 nucleotides: TGTGCCAGCAGTTTCCAGGGCAATGAGCAGTTCTTC.

The chain combines TRBV5-1 with TRBJ2-1; possible D gene TRBD1, 8 bases. The CDR3 loop spans 13 amino acids. Looked up from germline, CDR1 is SGHRS and CDR2 is YFSETQ. The V end was cut by 2 bases, the J end by 7 bases, with 10 bases between. Written as DNA, the CDR3 is TGCGCCAGCAGCTTACAGGGGGGGAATGAGCAGTTCTTC. Amino acid sequence: CASSLQGGNEQFF.